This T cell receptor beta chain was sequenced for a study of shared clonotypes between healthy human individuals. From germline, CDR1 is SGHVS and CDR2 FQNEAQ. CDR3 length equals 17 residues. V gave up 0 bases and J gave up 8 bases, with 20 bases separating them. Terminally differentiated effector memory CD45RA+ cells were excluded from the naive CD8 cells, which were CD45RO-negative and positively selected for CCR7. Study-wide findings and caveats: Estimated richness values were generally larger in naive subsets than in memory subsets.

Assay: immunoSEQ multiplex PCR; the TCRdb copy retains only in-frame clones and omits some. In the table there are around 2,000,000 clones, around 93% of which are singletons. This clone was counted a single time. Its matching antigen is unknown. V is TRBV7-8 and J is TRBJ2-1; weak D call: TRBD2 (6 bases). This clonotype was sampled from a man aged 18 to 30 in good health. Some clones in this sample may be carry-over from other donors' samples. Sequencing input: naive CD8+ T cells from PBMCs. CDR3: CASSLAGLSLFRDEQFF. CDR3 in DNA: TGTGCCAGCAGCTTAGCGGGACTCTCTCTGTTTCGTGATGAGCAGTTCTTC. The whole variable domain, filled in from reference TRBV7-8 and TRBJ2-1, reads GAGVSQSPRYKVAKRGQDVALRCDPISGHVSLFWYQQALGQGPEFLTYFQNEAQLDKSGLPSDRFFAERPEGSVSTLKIQRTQQEDSAVYLCASSLAGLSLFRDEQFFGPGTRLTVL.